The present T cell receptor (beta chain) was sequenced within a study of graft-versus-host responses after intestinal transplantation. The germline V gene encodes CDR1 MNHNS and CDR2 SASEGT. This CDR3 contains 14 residues. Between the trimmed V and J ends, which lost 6 bases and 0 bases, there was a span of 8 bases. Produced via immunoSEQ multiplex PCR; TCRdb's table is partial and in-frame only. This table has about 97,000 clones, 80% to 95% appearing once. This clone was seen once. Its target is unknown. The receptor was isolated from a human donor who was the organ donor for an intestinal transplant. This rearrangement joins TRBV6-1 to TRBJ2-2; D possibly corresponds to TRBD1 (5 bases). The sample in question was unstimulated CD8+ T cells sorted from spleen or lymph node cells, obtained before transplant. CDR3 sequence: CASRAGPNTGELFF. In DNA form, the CDR3 reads TGTGCCAGCAGAGCAGGGCCGAACACCGGGGAGCTGTTTTTT.